The clone carrying this T cell receptor beta chain was observed once. This specimen comes from a study of shared clonotypes between healthy human individuals. Method: immunoSEQ multiplex PCR; TCRdb's copy keeps in-frame clones and lacks some. This table holds millions of clones, 90% to 95% found once. Germline CDR1 and CDR2: KGHSH and LQKENI. The V end lost 2 bases, the J end lost 1 base, and 11 bases lay between the germline ends. The CDR3 is made up of 15 amino acids. Sequenced material: naive CD4+ T cells sorted from blood. The subset denotes: CD45RA+ positively selected. The clonotype comes from a young man in good health. The V and J genes are TRBV18 and TRBJ1-2; a possible D gene is TRBD1 (5 bases). The CDR3 sequence: CASSPVSGINYGYTF. In nucleotides, the CDR3 is TGTGCCAGCTCACCAGTGTCAGGGATTAACTATGGCTACACCTTC.